One and the same sample provided the 3 T cell receptor beta chains below, sequenced in a study of blood T cell repertoires in COVID-19. TCRdb's copy holds only in-frame clones and misses some; the assay was immunoSEQ multiplex PCR. The sample carries tens of thousands of clones, approximately 92% recorded once. The sequenced material came from peripheral blood. The receptors were sampled from a man aged 60 to 69 with acute or convalescent COVID-19.

The chain links TRBV28 to TRBJ1-6; D is undetermined. This CDR3 contains 14 residues. V lost 7 bases and J 6 bases, leaving 13 bases between the germline ends. Germline V gene lookup returns CDR1 MDHEN and CDR2 SYDVKM. CDR3 loop: CASNIRNANSPLHF. The DNA of the CDR3 is TGTGCCAGCAACATTCGTAATGCTAATTCACCCCTCCACTTT.

V is TRBV4-2 and J is TRBJ2-3; 8 nucleotides line up with TRBD2. J was trimmed by 2 bases and V by 4 bases; bases with no gene match: 5. CDR3 size: 15 residues. The germline CDR1 and CDR2 sequences are LGHNA and YNFKEQ. The DNA of the CDR3 is TGTGCCAGCAGCCCCCTAGCGGGTGACACAGATACGCAGTATTTT. Its protein is CASSPLAGDTDTQYF.

The chain has TRBV27 and TRBJ2-3; D not resolved. The CDR3 totals 14 residues. Trimming pared 2 bases from V and 3 bases from J, leaving 9 bases between. Germline V lookup: CDR1 MNHEY, CDR2 SMNVEV (reference sequence). CDR3 sequence: CASSLHDKTDTQYF. The CDR3 bases are TGTGCCAGCAGTTTACACGACAAGACAGATACGCAGTATTTT.